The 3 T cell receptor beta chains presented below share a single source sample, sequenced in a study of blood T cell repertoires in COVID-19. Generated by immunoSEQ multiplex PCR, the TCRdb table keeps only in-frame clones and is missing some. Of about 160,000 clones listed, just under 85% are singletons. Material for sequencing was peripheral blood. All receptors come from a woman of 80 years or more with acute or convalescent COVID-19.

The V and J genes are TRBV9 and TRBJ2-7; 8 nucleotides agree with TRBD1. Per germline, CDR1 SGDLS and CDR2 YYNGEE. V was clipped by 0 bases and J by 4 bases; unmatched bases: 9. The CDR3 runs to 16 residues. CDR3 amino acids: CASSVDARGQGYEQYF. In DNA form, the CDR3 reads TGTGCCAGCAGCGTAGATGCCAGGGGGCAAGGTTACGAGCAGTACTTC.

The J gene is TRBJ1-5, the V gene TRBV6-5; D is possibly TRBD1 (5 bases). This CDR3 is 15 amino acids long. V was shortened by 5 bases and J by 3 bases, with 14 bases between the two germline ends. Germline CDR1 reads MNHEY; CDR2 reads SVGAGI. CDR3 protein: CASSPSTGYNQPQHF. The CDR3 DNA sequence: TGTGCCAGCAGTCCTAGTACAGGCTACAATCAGCCCCAGCATTTT.

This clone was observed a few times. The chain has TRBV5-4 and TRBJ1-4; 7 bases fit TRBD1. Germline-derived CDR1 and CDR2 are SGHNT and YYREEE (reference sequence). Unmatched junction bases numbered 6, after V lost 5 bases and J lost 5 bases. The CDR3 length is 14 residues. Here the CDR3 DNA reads TGTGCCAGCAGGGCCGGGACAGAGAATGAAAAACTGTTTTTT. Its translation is CASRAGTENEKLFF.